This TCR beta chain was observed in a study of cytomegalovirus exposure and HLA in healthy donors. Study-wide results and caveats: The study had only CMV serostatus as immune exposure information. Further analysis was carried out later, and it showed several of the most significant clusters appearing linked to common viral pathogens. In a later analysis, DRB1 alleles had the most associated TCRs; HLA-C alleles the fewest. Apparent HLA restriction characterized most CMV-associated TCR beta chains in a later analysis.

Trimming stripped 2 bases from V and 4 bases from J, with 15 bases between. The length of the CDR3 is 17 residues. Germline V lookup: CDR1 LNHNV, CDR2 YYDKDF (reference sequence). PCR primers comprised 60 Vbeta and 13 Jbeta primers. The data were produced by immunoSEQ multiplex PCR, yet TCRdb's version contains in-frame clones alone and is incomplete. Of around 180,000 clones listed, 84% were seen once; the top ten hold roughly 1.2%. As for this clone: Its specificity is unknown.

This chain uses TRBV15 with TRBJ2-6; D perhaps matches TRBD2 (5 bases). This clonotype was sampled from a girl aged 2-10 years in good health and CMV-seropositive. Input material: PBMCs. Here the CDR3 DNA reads TGTGCCACCAGCAGAAATGACTACGGTACCGGGGCCAACGTCCTGACTTTC. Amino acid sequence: CATSRNDYGTGANVLTF.